One sample yielded the 6 T cell receptor beta chains listed below, sequenced in a study of human T cells and chemical hapten exposure. TCRdb re-analysed the RACE reads in MiXCR, keeping a single row per CDR3 protein. The table has about 14,000 distinct CDR3 sequences, 15% to 20% seen once. Time point here: patch test 1, 2 weeks after DPC sensitization. As to treatment: therapeutic diphenylcyclopropenone sensitization with weekly scalp DPC. Sequencing used whole blood, obtained in connection with sensitization to the hapten diphenylcyclopropenone (DPC). The receptors stem from a woman aged 30 to 39 with alopecia areata. Some clones in this sample may be carry-over from other donors' samples.

Ten or more counts support this clonotype. The V call is TRBV4-3, the J call TRBJ2-1; 7 positions agree with TRBD2. Germline V gives CDR1 LGHNA, CDR2 YSLEER. V shed 1 base and J 8 bases; nucleotides not matched to a gene: 11. There are 16 residues in the CDR3. CDR3 DNA: TGCGCCAGCAGCCAAGTTGGGCAGGATAGCGGGTATGAGCAGTTCTTC. Translation: CASSQVGQDSGYEQFF.

This clonotype appeared a few times. The V and J genes are TRBV2 and TRBJ2-3; 12 bases align to TRBD2. In germline, CDR1 is SNHLY, CDR2 FYNNEI. CDR3 length: 19 residues. Trimming at V came to 7 bases and at J to 4 bases, leaving 18 bases not matched to a gene. DNA for the CDR3: TGTGCCAGCACGAGGACTAGCGGGGCCGGCAGGCGAGAATCAGATACGCAGTATTTT. Translation gives CASTRTSGAGRRESDTQYF.

By share of the sample, this clonotype is medium-sized. J is TRBJ2-3 and V is TRBV5-1, with 8 bases lining up with TRBD1. The CDR3 extends over 17 amino acids. Germline V gene lookup returns CDR1 SGHRS and CDR2 YFSETQ. The V and J ends lost 0 bases and 3 bases, in that order; junction bases with no gene match: 9. In nucleotides, the CDR3 is TGCGCCAGCAGCTTGGCGACGAGACAGGGGAGGACAGATACGCAGTATTTT. Residues: CASSLATRQGRTDTQYF.

The V and J genes are TRBV29-1 and TRBJ2-5; D could derive from TRBD1 or TRBD2 (5 bases each). The V end lost 5 bases, the J end lost 0 bases, and 10 bases lay between the germline ends. Germline lookup yields CDR1 SQVTM and CDR2 ANQGSEA. This CDR3 region has 13 residues. The DNA of the CDR3 is TGCAGCGTTCAAGGGACGGACCAAGAGACCCAGTACTTC. Its protein is CSVQGTDQETQYF.

A few counts support this clonotype. J is TRBJ2-1 and V is TRBV10-2; D is ambiguous. Between the trimmed V and J ends, which lost 8 bases and 2 bases, there was a span of 7 bases. The CDR3 length is 12 residues. CDR1 and CDR2 (germline): WSHSY, SAAADI. In nucleotides, the CDR3 is TGCGCCAGCTTGGCCCCCTACAATGAGCAGTTCTTC. This sequence encodes CASLAPYNEQFF.

This clonotype was seen many times. The rearrangement joins TRBV2 to TRBJ2-7, with TRBD1 matching 10 bases. V trimming: 7 bases; J trimming: 0 bases; junction bases outside the gene matches: 6. The length of the CDR3 is 15 residues. The germline CDR1 and CDR2 sequences are SNHLY and FYNNEI. Here the CDR3 reads CASNRGQGSSYEQYV. CDR3 DNA sequence: TGTGCCAGCAATAGGGGACAGGGGAGCTCCTACGAGCAGTACGTC.